Detailed here is one TCR beta chain. Method: immunoSEQ multiplex PCR; TCRdb's copy keeps in-frame clones and lacks some. The data contain fewer than 200,000 clones, 65% to 80% of them singletons. This sample stems from a study of blood T cell repertoires in COVID-19. Turning to the study itself: In each case, the material was cDNA or gDNA derived from T cells, B-cell-depleted T cells, or PBMCs.

Germline CDR1 and CDR2: MNHEY and SVGEGT. The V and J ends lost 2 bases and 7 bases respectively, with 9 bases between them. The CDR3 consists of 13 residues. The source is a man aged 60-69 years with acute or convalescent COVID-19. Sequencing was carried out using peripheral blood. The rearrangement uses TRBV6-2 or TRBV6-3 and TRBJ2-1; weak D call: TRBD2 (5 bases). The CDR3 spells CASSYASRNEQFF. CDR3 nucleotide sequence: TGTGCCAGCAGTTACGCTAGCAGAAATGAGCAGTTCTTC.